Reported below is one TCR beta chain. Its target is not known. Assay: immunoSEQ multiplex PCR; the TCRdb copy retains only in-frame clones and omits some. The sample has some 19,000 clones; more than 65% are singletons. The data were obtained in a study of cytotoxic CD8 clonotypes in ibrutinib-treated CLL. Overall study context: Responses: some 25 partial, 2 complete; after median roughly 68 months, approximately 14 stayed remitted, some twelve progressed. A mean of approximately 260,000 productive templates and over 85,000 productive rearrangements was obtained per sample. General study results and limits: Baseline clonality was higher than in age-matched healthy donors and moved in step with circulating CD8+ T-cell counts. Clonality went up at ibrutinib response and then declined back toward baseline at progression.

Trimming cost V 0 bases and J 4 bases, with 15 bases left between them. Germline V gene data show CDR1 as LGHNA and CDR2 as YNFKEQ. The CDR3 has 17 amino acids. The source material was PBMCs, sampled before ibrutinib treatment. This receptor was taken from a human donor with chronic lymphocytic leukemia. This rearrangement joins TRBV4-2 to TRBJ1-4; D might be TRBD1 (5 bases). CDR3 bases: TGTGCCAGCAGCCAAGAAGGGGTGAGAACGGTTAATGAAAAACTGTTTTTT. This translates into CASSQEGVRTVNEKLFF.